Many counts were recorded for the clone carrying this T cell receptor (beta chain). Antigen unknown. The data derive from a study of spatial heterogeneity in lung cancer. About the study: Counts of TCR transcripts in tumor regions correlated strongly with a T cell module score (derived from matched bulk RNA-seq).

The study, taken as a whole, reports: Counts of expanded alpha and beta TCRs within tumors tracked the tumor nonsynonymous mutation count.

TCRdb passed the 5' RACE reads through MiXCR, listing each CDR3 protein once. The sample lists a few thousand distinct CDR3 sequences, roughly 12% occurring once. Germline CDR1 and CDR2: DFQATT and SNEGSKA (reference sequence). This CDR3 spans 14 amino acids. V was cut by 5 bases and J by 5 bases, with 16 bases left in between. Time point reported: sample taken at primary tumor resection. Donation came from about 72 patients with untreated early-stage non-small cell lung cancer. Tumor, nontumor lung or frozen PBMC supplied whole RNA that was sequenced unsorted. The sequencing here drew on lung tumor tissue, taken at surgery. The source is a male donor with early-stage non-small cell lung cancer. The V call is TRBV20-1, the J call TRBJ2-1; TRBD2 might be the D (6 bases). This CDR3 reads CSAFYRDSHNEQFF. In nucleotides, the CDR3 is TGCAGTGCTTTCTACCGGGACTCTCACAATGAGCAGTTCTTC.